The 15 T cell receptor beta chains below come from one sample, sequenced in a study of blood T cell repertoires in COVID-19. Here immunoSEQ multiplex PCR was the method, and the copy in TCRdb shows in-frame clones only, minus some. Of around 100,000 clones detected, approximately 91% appear once; the ten largest clones hold about 4%. Input material: peripheral blood. Receptor source: a man aged 18 to 29 with acute or convalescent COVID-19.

The chain links TRBV5-4 to TRBJ1-5; D might be TRBD1 (5 bases). Germline CDR1 reads SGHNT; CDR2 reads YYREEE (reference sequence). Trimming stripped 0 bases from V and 4 bases from J, with 8 bases between. This CDR3 comprises 14 residues. CDR3 sequence reads: CASSLGGPNQPQHF. The CDR3 nucleotides read TGTGCCAGCAGCTTGGGGGGCCCGAATCAGCCCCAGCATTTT.

The chain is built from TRBV19 and TRBJ1-1, with 7 nucleotides matching TRBD1. The CDR3 is 15 amino acids. Unmatched junction bases numbered 12, after V lost 5 bases and J lost 6 bases. Germline V gene sequence: CDR1 LNHDA, CDR2 SQIVND (reference sequence). The chain's CDR3 is CASSPRAGGAAEAFF. In DNA, the CDR3 is TGTGCCAGTAGTCCCCGGGCAGGGGGAGCCGCTGAAGCTTTCTTT.

CDR3 sequence: CASSLQGADYGYTF. The CDR3 nucleotides read TGTGCCAGCAGTTTACAGGGGGCGGACTATGGCTACACCTTC. V usage is TRBV6-5 and J usage is TRBJ1-2, with TRBD1 matching over 9 bases. The trim removed 4 bases at V and 3 bases at J, leaving 3 bases unmatched. The germline gives CDR1 MNHEY, CDR2 SVGAGI. This CDR3 has 14 amino acids.

The rearrangement uses TRBV2 and TRBJ1-1; 10 nucleotides match TRBD1. V was clipped by 4 bases and J by 0 bases; unmatched bases: 5. In germline, CDR1 is SNHLY, CDR2 FYNNEI. The CDR3 runs 16 residues. CDR3 protein: CASSGWTGGMNTEAFF. As DNA, the CDR3 is TGTGCCAGCAGTGGGTGGACAGGGGGGATGAACACTGAAGCTTTCTTT.

This clone was detected once. V and J are TRBV29-1 and TRBJ2-7; TRBD2 matches at 11 bases. The J segment lost 6 bases and the V segment lost 7 bases, leaving 23 bases of the junction unmatched. CDR3 length: 18 residues. Germline lookup yields CDR1 SQVTM and CDR2 ANQGSEA. In DNA, the CDR3 is TGCAGCGCCCTAGGAGGGCGCGAAACTAGCGGGAGTCTCGGCGAGCAGTACTTC. Translation: CSALGGRETSGSLGEQYF.

V is TRBV6-5 and J is TRBJ1-5; 8 bases agree with TRBD1. V shed 6 bases and J 1 base; nucleotides not matched to a gene: 5. This CDR3 comprises 15 residues. Germline CDR1 is MNHEY and CDR2 is SVGAGI. CDR3 nucleotides: TGTGCCAGCAGCAGCCGACAGGGGAGCAATCAGCCCCAGCATTTT. It codes for CASSSRQGSNQPQHF.

The DNA for the CDR3 is TGCAGTGCGAGGCCTAAGGATACGCAGTATTTT. Translation gives CSARPKDTQYF. V gene TRBV20-1 combines with J gene TRBJ2-3; no definite D call. Germline CDR1 reads DFQATT; CDR2 reads SNEGSKA (reference sequence). Trimming cost V 6 bases and J 6 bases, with 10 bases left between them. The CDR3 runs 11 residues.

V and J are TRBV7-9 and TRBJ2-5; D gene uncertain. Trimming took off 0 bases at V and 5 bases at J, with 7 bases between the two ends. CDR1 and CDR2 from the germline V gene are SEHNR and FQNEAQ (reference sequence). CDR3 length: 13 residues. DNA for the CDR3: TGTGCCAGCAGCTTAGCGCCGGTGGAGACCCAGTACTTC. Translation gives CASSLAPVETQYF.

V gene TRBV27 combines with J gene TRBJ2-1; 7 nucleotides match TRBD2. Germline CDR1 is MNHEY and CDR2 is SMNVEV (reference sequence). CDR3 length equals 14 residues. The ends lost 3 bases at V and 3 bases at J; junction bases unmatched: 2. In nucleotides, the CDR3 is TGTGCCAGCAGTTTCGCGGGAGACTACAATGAGCAGTTCTTC. This sequence encodes CASSFAGDYNEQFF.

This clone turned up a few times. The gene calls are TRBV5-1 and TRBJ2-7, with 8 bases aligning to TRBD1. V was pared by 4 bases and J by 5 bases, with 11 bases of the junction left unmatched. Germline V gives CDR1 SGHRS, CDR2 YFSETQ. This CDR3 contains 15 residues. The CDR3 here is CASSKGQGFTDEQYF. CDR3 in DNA: TGCGCCAGCAGCAAAGGACAGGGATTTACCGACGAGCAGTACTTC.

This chain links TRBV5-6 with TRBJ2-2; no firm D call. The CDR3 runs to 15 residues. Germline assignment: CDR1 SGHDT and CDR2 YYEEEE. The V end was cut by 0 bases, the J end by 6 bases, with 12 bases between. CDR3 nucleotides: TGTGCCAGCAGCTTGGCCCTAGTGGATCCCGGGGAGCTGTTTTTT. Its translation is CASSLALVDPGELFF.

The rearrangement uses TRBV30 and TRBJ2-7, with TRBD2 identical over 7 bases. V was clipped by 3 bases and J by 2 bases; unmatched bases: 7. From germline, CDR1 is GTSNPN and CDR2 SVGIG (reference sequence). The length of the CDR3 is 14 residues. This chain's CDR3 is CAWRTSGATYEQYF. Written as DNA, the CDR3 is TGTGCCTGGAGGACCAGCGGGGCTACCTACGAGCAGTACTTC.

The chain combines TRBV5-1 with TRBJ1-6, with TRBD1 matching over 8 bases. Per the germline V gene, CDR1 is SGHRS and CDR2 is YFSETQ. The CDR3 extends over 15 amino acids. V was pared by 0 bases and J by 10 bases, with 6 bases of the junction left unmatched. Here the CDR3 reads CASSLEAGGSSPLHF. CDR3 in DNA: TGCGCCAGCAGCTTGGAAGCAGGGGGCAGCTCACCCCTCCACTTT.

The chain joins TRBV29-1 to TRBJ1-1; weak D call: TRBD1 (5 bases). Germline V lookup: CDR1 SQVTM, CDR2 ANQGSEA. Between the trimmed V and J ends, which lost 3 bases and 3 bases, there was a span of 20 bases. The CDR3 is made up of 16 amino acids. This CDR3 reads CSVELSNRRGDTEAFF. In nucleotides, the CDR3 is TGCAGCGTTGAGCTCTCGAACCGACGGGGGGACACTGAAGCTTTCTTT.

This sequence joins TRBV5-1 and TRBJ1-2, with D tentatively TRBD1 (6 bases). The CDR3 sequence is 13 residues long. Germline lookup yields CDR1 SGHRS and CDR2 YFSETQ. V lost 4 bases, J lost 1 base, and 8 bases lay in between. CDR3 in amino acids: CASSPDSNYGYTF. CDR3 in DNA: TGCGCCAGCAGCCCGGACAGTAACTATGGCTACACCTTC.